The 18 T cell receptor beta chains given below trace back to one sample, sequenced in a study of metastatic and nonmetastatic thyroid tumors (dated by TCRdb to the early 2020s). Libraries were prepared through PCR. Sequencing used an Illumina HiSeq 4000. The public reads were reprocessed in TCRdb via fastp at Q25 and MiXCR, keeping in-frame beta chains. The sample table records fewer than 45,000 clones; about 13% of these occur just once. The ten largest clones represent approximately 9.5% of the sample. Before undergoing thyroid surgery, none of the patients had been given any kind of treatment. The sequenced sample was blood. These TCRs come from a female donor with papillary thyroid cancer or a benign thyroid nodule (not recorded which). Some clones in this sample may be carry-over from other donors' samples.

This clone was observed many times. This same CDR3 is encoded by further DNA sequences in the sample. The V call is TRBV4-2, the J call TRBJ2-7; no firm D call. V shed 0 bases and J shed 5 bases, with 14 bases lying between them. The CDR3 has 15 amino acids. Germline loops: CDR1 LGHNA, CDR2 YNFKEQ. The CDR3 reads CASSQENRRLDEQYF. DNA of the CDR3: TGTGCCAGCAGCCAAGAAAATAGACGGCTGGACGAGCAGTACTTC.

Many counts were recorded for this clone. V usage is TRBV27 and J usage is TRBJ2-4; D not resolved. V was pared by 3 bases and J by 6 bases, with 9 bases between. The germline gives CDR1 MNHEY, CDR2 SMNVEV (reference sequence). The CDR3 has 13 amino acids. The chain's CDR3 is CASSFNDRNIQYF. Here the CDR3 DNA reads TGTGCCAGCAGTTTTAACGATCGAAACATTCAGTACTTC.

A remark on this clone: A much larger clone lies one base from this, so it may be a read error. This chain links TRBV3-1 with TRBJ1-2, with D perhaps matching TRBD1 (5 bases). Germline lookup yields CDR1 LGHDT and CDR2 YNNKEL (reference sequence). CDR3 length: 14 amino acids. CDR3 nucleotides: TGTGCCAGCAGCCACAGGGTAAAGGACTATGGCTACATCTTC. This gives the protein CASSHRVKDYGYIF.

This clone was counted many times. The CDR3 protein is CASRQALTQRELFF. The CDR3 DNA reads as TGTGCCAGCAGGCAAGCCCTCACTCAGCGGGAGCTGTTTTTT. The V call is TRBV2, the J call TRBJ2-2; no clear D. Between the trimmed V and J ends, which lost 6 bases and 9 bases, there was a span of 17 bases. Germline CDR1 SNHLY, CDR2 FYNNEI. CDR3 length: 14 residues.

This clone has a count of ten or more. The chain couples TRBV27 to TRBJ1-2, with TRBD1 as a possible D gene (5 bases). Trimming pared 6 bases from V and 1 base from J, leaving 6 bases between. The CDR3 covers 12 residues. The germline gives CDR1 MNHEY, CDR2 SMNVEV (reference sequence). The CDR3 reads CASRTVNYGYTF. The CDR3 DNA reads TGTGCCAGCAGGACAGTTAACTATGGCTACACCTTC.

V is TRBV28 and J is TRBJ2-5, with D perhaps being TRBD1 or TRBD2 (6 bases each). This CDR3 has 14 residues. Germline V lookup: CDR1 MDHEN, CDR2 SYDVKM. V was shortened by 3 bases and J by 5 bases, with 13 bases between the two germline ends. CDR3 DNA sequence: TGTGCCAGCAGTTTTCAGGGGAGGCGGGAGACCCAGTACTTC. This gives the protein CASSFQGRRETQYF. Together with reference TRBV28 and TRBJ2-5, the CDR3 gives the full variable domain: DVKVTQSSRYLVKRTGEKVFLECVQDMDHENMFWYRQDPGLGLRLIYFSYDVKMKEKGDIPEGYSVSREKKERFSLILESASTNQTSMYLCASSFQGRRETQYFGPGTRLLVL.

This clone was counted at least ten times. The J gene is TRBJ2-7, the V gene TRBV20-1, with 10 bases identical to TRBD2. Losses at the gene ends were 0 bases for V and 4 bases for J; bases not matched to a gene: 9. The CDR3 is 16 residues long. Germline CDR1 reads DFQATT; CDR2 reads SNEGSKA (reference sequence). DNA for the CDR3: TGCAGTGCTAGAGAGGGGCCACTAGCGGGAAGGTACGAGCAGTACTTC. It yields the protein CSAREGPLAGRYEQYF.

By frequency in the sample, this clone is medium-sized. The rearrangement uses TRBV6-1 and TRBJ1-3, with D possibly being TRBD1 (5 bases). Per the germline V gene, CDR1 is MNHNS and CDR2 is SASEGT. V was trimmed by 3 bases and J by 4 bases, leaving 13 bases between them. This CDR3 is built from 15 residues. In DNA, the CDR3 is TGTGCCAGCAGTGAGAGCCCAGGGACGGGAAACACCATATATTTT. It yields the protein CASSESPGTGNTIYF.

This clone was seen repeatedly, ten times or more. The chain joins TRBV10-1 to TRBJ2-2; 7 positions match TRBD1. Germline V gene lookup returns CDR1 WNHNN and CDR2 SYGVQD (reference sequence). J gave up 4 bases and V 6 bases, and 2 bases lay outside the gene matches. The CDR3 contains 13 residues. This chain's CDR3 is CASSDRVTGELFF. Here the CDR3 DNA reads TGCGCCAGCAGCGACAGGGTCACCGGGGAGCTGTTTTTT.

This clone was recorded many times. The chain carries TRBV5-1 and TRBJ2-7; no definite D call. Trimming removed 0 bases at V and 5 bases at J, with 6 bases between. Germline V gene data show CDR1 as SGHRS and CDR2 as YFSETQ. There are 12 residues in the CDR3. As DNA, the CDR3 is TGCGCCAGCAGCTTGGCATACCACGAGCAGTACTTC. It translates to CASSLAYHEQYF.

This clone was seen a handful of times. A much larger clone differs from this one at a single base, so this may be a read error. The CDR3 end shows no conserved phenylalanine or tryptophan, and so a read error is likely. The chain combines TRBV5-1 with TRBJ2-5; 7 bases map to TRBD1. The CDR3 contains 13 residues. Unmatched junction bases numbered 3, after V lost 3 bases and J lost 4 bases. Germline CDR1 reads SGHRS; CDR2 reads YFSETQ. The CDR3 coding sequence is TGCGCCAGCAGCTCAGGGGGAAGAGAGACCCAGTACGTC. As protein: CASSSGGRETQYV.

This clone was counted ten times or more. The chain recombines TRBV28 with TRBJ2-3; tentatively, D is TRBD2 (7 bases). The CDR3 covers 15 residues. The V end was cut by 3 bases, the J end by 1 base, with 11 bases between. Germline CDR1 reads MDHEN; CDR2 reads SYDVKM. CDR3: CASSFGGLGTDTQYF. Here the CDR3 DNA reads TGTGCCAGCAGTTTCGGGGGGCTGGGCACAGATACGCAGTATTTT. Using reference TRBV28 and TRBJ2-3 for the parts outside the CDR3, the full variable domain is DVKVTQSSRYLVKRTGEKVFLECVQDMDHENMFWYRQDPGLGLRLIYFSYDVKMKEKGDIPEGYSVSREKKERFSLILESASTNQTSMYLCASSFGGLGTDTQYFGPGTRLTVL.

This clone was seen repeatedly, ten times or more. The chain carries TRBV2 and TRBJ1-3; 8 bases align to TRBD1. From germline, CDR1 is SNHLY and CDR2 FYNNEI. The length of the CDR3 is 15 residues. J gave up 4 bases and V 2 bases, and 4 bases lay outside the gene matches. In nucleotides, the CDR3 is TGTGCCAGCAGTGAACAGGGGGCCTTAGGAAACACCATATATTTT. Encoded protein: CASSEQGALGNTIYF.

At least ten counts were recorded for this clone. The chain recombines TRBV6-4 with TRBJ2-3, with TRBD2 identical over 9 bases. The V gene end was trimmed by 0 bases and the J gene end by 5 bases; junction bases not matched to a gene: 0. CDR1 is MRHNA and CDR2 is SNTAGT in the germline V gene. The CDR3 is 14 amino acids. Written as DNA, the CDR3 is TGTGCCAGCAGTGACTCACTAGCGGGAGATACGCAGTATTTT. It codes for CASSDSLAGDTQYF.

In its sample, this clone was seen many times. V gene TRBV9 combines with J gene TRBJ2-5; TRBD2 matches 10 bases. The V gene end was trimmed by 4 bases and the J gene end by 5 bases; junction bases not matched to a gene: 11. CDR1 is SGDLS, CDR2 YYNGEE, per germline. The CDR3 is made up of 16 amino acids. The CDR3: CASSSRLAGGRETQYF. CDR3 bases: TGTGCCAGCAGCTCCAGACTAGCGGGCGGAAGGGAGACCCAGTACTTC.

This clone was seen ten or more times. CDR3 region: CASSVDPIGGDTQYF. CDR3 DNA sequence: TGTGCCAGCAGCGTAGACCCTATTGGAGGAGATACGCAGTATTTT. This chain uses TRBV9 with TRBJ2-3; the D gene is possibly TRBD2 (5 bases). The ends were cut back, 0 bases at V and 5 bases at J, with 13 bases in the middle. CDR3 length: 15 amino acids. Germline lookup yields CDR1 SGDLS and CDR2 YYNGEE. The full variable domain, rest sourced from reference TRBV9 and TRBJ2-3, is DSGVTQTPKHLITATGQRVTLRCSPRSGDLSVYWYQQSLDQGLQFLIQYYNGEERAKGNILERFSAQQFPDLHSELNLSSLELGDSALYFCASSVDPIGGDTQYFGPGTRLTVL.

There are many counts of this clone. The J gene is TRBJ1-5, the V gene TRBV6-1; D perhaps matches TRBD1 (6 bases). Per the germline V gene, CDR1 is MNHNS and CDR2 is SASEGT. V lost 3 bases and J lost 6, with 12 bases in between. The CDR3 contains 14 residues. This chain's CDR3 is CASSERRGGQPQHF. The CDR3 DNA reads as TGTGCCAGCAGTGAGCGCAGGGGTGGTCAGCCCCAGCATTTT.

The sample holds many counts of this clone. The chain has TRBV5-1 and TRBJ2-5; D might be TRBD2 (6 bases). Germline-derived CDR1 and CDR2 are SGHRS and YFSETQ. The V end was cut by 0 bases, the J end by 0 bases, with 12 bases between. The CDR3 consists of 16 residues. CDR3 in amino acids: CASSLGGTAYQETQYF. The CDR3, as DNA: TGCGCCAGCAGCTTGGGAGGGACTGCGTACCAAGAGACCCAGTACTTC.